Shown below are 23 T cell receptor beta chains from a single sample sequenced in a study of T cells expressing NK-cell markers. TCRdb re-called the 5' RACE reads, yielding one record per CDR3 amino acid sequence without DNA. The record lists roughly 350,000 distinct CDR3 sequences, of which the ten most abundant hold 5.2%. Sequencing was done on a sample of blood T cells: a sorted CD56 or NKG2C T cell subset, CD4+ or CD8+ T cells, or bulk PBMC T cells (not recorded which). These receptors originate from a man aged 18 to 69 in good health.

The chain recombines TRBV5-5 with TRBJ1-5; without DNA, the TCRdb call of TRBD1 cannot be checked. The CDR3 is made up of 16 amino acids. Germline V lookup: CDR1 SGHKS, CDR2 YYEKEE (reference sequence). This chain's CDR3 is CASSWTSGQGGQPQHF.

This chain links TRBV6-1 with TRBJ1-6; TCRdb names TRBD1, which stays unverified in the absence of DNA. The CDR3 covers 14 residues. Germline values: CDR1 MNHNS, CDR2 SASEGT. CDR3 residues: CASSGNRENSPLHF.

The V and J genes are TRBV10-2 and TRBJ2-3; TCRdb outputs TRBD1, but without DNA this stays unchecked. There are 16 residues in the CDR3. From germline, CDR1 is WSHSY and CDR2 SAAADI. The CDR3 sequence is CASSDRGYEGTDTQYF.

The V call is TRBV25-1, the J call TRBJ2-5. The CDR3 sequence is 15 residues long. Germline V lookup: CDR1 MGHDK, CDR2 SYGVNS. CDR3: CASSESWTVFETQYF.

The chain links TRBV6-2 or TRBV6-3 to TRBJ1-5; TCRdb picks TRBD1, but there is no DNA to check that call. The CDR3 is 14 residues long. Germline V gene data show CDR1 as MNHEY and CDR2 as SVGEGT. The CDR3 loop reads CASSFRRGTQPQHF.

The chain joins TRBV7-6 to TRBJ2-5; TCRdb's D call of TRBD1 is untestable without DNA. The CDR3 totals 14 residues. CDR1 is SGHVS and CDR2 is FNYEAQ in the germline V gene. This CDR3 reads CASSRAGTQETQYF.

The V and J genes are TRBV20-1 and TRBJ2-5; the D call from TCRdb, TRBD2, cannot be confirmed without DNA. CDR1 is DFQATT and CDR2 is SNEGSKA in the germline V gene (reference sequence). The CDR3 loop spans 15 amino acids. The CDR3 spells CSARPSGGVRETQYF.

This chain joins TRBV5-1 and TRBJ2-5; without DNA, the TCRdb call of TRBD1 cannot be checked. Germline V gene lookup returns CDR1 SGHRS and CDR2 YFSETQ. This CDR3 spans 17 amino acids. The CDR3 is CASSLERFGQPKETQYF.

V gene TRBV7-9 combines with J gene TRBJ2-7. The CDR3 consists of 13 residues. Germline V gene lookup returns CDR1 SEHNR and CDR2 FQNEAQ (reference sequence). CDR3 protein: CASSSYLFYEQYF. Complete variable domain (other parts from reference TRBV7-9 and TRBJ2-7): DTGVSQNPRHKITKRGQNVTFRCDPISEHNRLYWYRQTLGQGPEFLTYFQNEAQLEKSRLLSDRFSAERPKGSFSTLEIQRTEQGDSAMYLCASSSYLFYEQYFGPGTRLTVT.

The chain recombines TRBV2 with TRBJ2-1; the TRBD1 assignment by TCRdb is unverifiable without DNA. Per germline, CDR1 SNHLY and CDR2 FYNNEI. This CDR3 spans 15 amino acids. CDR3 amino acids: CASSEDGTAYNEQFF.

V usage is TRBV14 and J usage is TRBJ2-7; TCRdb selects TRBD1, and the lack of DNA leaves this call unchecked. The CDR3 has 13 residues. The germline V gene has CDR1 SGHDN and CDR2 FVKESK. The CDR3 here is CASSETRTGRQYF.

The rearrangement uses TRBV28 and TRBJ2-3; TCRdb proposes TRBD1, but this gene call is untestable without DNA. Germline CDR1 MDHEN, CDR2 SYDVKM. There are 14 residues in the CDR3. CDR3 protein: CASTLDRVSDTQYF. The full variable domain, its missing parts supplied by reference TRBV28 and TRBJ2-3, is DVKVTQSSRYLVKRTGEKVFLECVQDMDHENMFWYRQDPGLGLRLIYFSYDVKMKEKGDIPEGYSVSREKKERFSLILESASTNQTSMYLCASTLDRVSDTQYFGPGTRLTVL.

V gene TRBV5-1 combines with J gene TRBJ1-6; TCRdb's D call of TRBD1 is untestable without DNA. Germline V gene data show CDR1 as SGHRS and CDR2 as YFSETQ. This CDR3 has 15 residues. CDR3 loop: CASTRGPGLDSPLHF.

This sequence joins TRBV3-1 and TRBJ1-4; TCRdb indicates TRBD1, and absent DNA this call remains unverified. Germline V lookup: CDR1 LGHDT, CDR2 YNNKEL (reference sequence). The CDR3 contains 16 residues. This CDR3 reads CASSPLGDTTNEKLFF.

The chain combines TRBV5-1 with TRBJ2-5; TCRdb selects TRBD2, and the lack of DNA leaves this call unchecked. Germline-derived CDR1 and CDR2 are SGHRS and YFSETQ. The CDR3 extends over 15 amino acids. This chain's CDR3 is CASSPSGVGSGTQYF.

This chain connects TRBV28 to TRBJ2-5; checking the TCRdb D call of TRBD2 is not possible without DNA. The V gene's germline CDR1 is MDHEN and CDR2 SYDVKM. CDR3 size: 16 residues. CDR3 sequence reads: CASSPTRTSGQETQYF.

The chain has TRBV19 and TRBJ2-1; TCRdb returns TRBD1, unconfirmable since there is no DNA. This CDR3 comprises 13 residues. Germline values: CDR1 LNHDA, CDR2 SQIVND (reference sequence). CDR3 residues: CASSPGTFLEQFF.

The chain links TRBV28 to TRBJ2-1; the D call from TCRdb, TRBD1, cannot be confirmed without DNA. CDR1 and CDR2 (germline): MDHEN, SYDVKM. The CDR3 is 15 amino acids. CDR3 amino acids: CASNLRGGPPHEQFF. Full variable domain (remainder filled in from reference TRBV28 and TRBJ2-1): DVKVTQSSRYLVKRTGEKVFLECVQDMDHENMFWYRQDPGLGLRLIYFSYDVKMKEKGDIPEGYSVSREKKERFSLILESASTNQTSMYLCASNLRGGPPHEQFFGPGTRLTVL.

The gene calls are TRBV6-5 and TRBJ2-3; TCRdb calls TRBD1, which cannot be checked without DNA. There are 18 residues in the CDR3. Per germline, CDR1 MNHEY and CDR2 SVGAGI. CDR3 amino acids: CASSYGGWGGAVTDTQYF.

The rearrangement links TRBV5-1 to TRBJ2-5; the TRBD2 assignment by TCRdb is unverifiable without DNA. The CDR3 sequence is 17 residues long. Germline assignment: CDR1 SGHRS and CDR2 YFSETQ. The CDR3 here is CASSSGLAVGAQETQYF. Complete variable domain (other parts from reference TRBV5-1 and TRBJ2-5): KAGVTQTPRYLIKTRGQQVTLSCSPISGHRSVSWYQQTPGQGLQFLFEYFSETQRNKGNFPGRFSGRQFSNSRSEMNVSTLELGDSALYLCASSSGLAVGAQETQYFGPGTRLLVL.

The chain joins TRBV7-8 to TRBJ2-1. In germline, CDR1 is SGHVS, CDR2 FQNEAQ. The CDR3 extends over 16 amino acids. The CDR3 sequence is CASSLGLASSYNEQFF.

V gene TRBV12-3 or TRBV12-4 combines with J gene TRBJ2-5. This CDR3 comprises 15 residues. CDR3 residues: CASSLDQSYQETQYF.

V gene TRBV5-5 combines with J gene TRBJ2-7. Germline loops: CDR1 SGHKS, CDR2 YYEKEE (reference sequence). This CDR3 contains 15 residues. CDR3 residues: CASSLGPDYPSEQYF.